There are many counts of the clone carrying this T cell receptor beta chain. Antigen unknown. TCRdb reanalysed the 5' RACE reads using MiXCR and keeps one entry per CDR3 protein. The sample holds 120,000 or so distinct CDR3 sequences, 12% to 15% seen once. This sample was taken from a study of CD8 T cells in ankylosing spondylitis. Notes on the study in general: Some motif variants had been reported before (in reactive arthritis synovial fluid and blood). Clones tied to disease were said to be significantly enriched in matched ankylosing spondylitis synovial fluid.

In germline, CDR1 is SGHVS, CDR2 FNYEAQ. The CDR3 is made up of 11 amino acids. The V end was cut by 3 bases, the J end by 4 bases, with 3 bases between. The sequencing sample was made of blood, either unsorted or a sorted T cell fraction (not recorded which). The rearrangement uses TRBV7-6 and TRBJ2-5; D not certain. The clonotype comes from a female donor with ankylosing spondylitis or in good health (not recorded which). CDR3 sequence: CASSFSETQYF. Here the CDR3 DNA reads TGTGCCAGCAGCTTTTCAGAGACCCAGTACTTC.